One and the same sample provided the 15 T cell receptor beta chains below, sequenced in a study of cytotoxic CD8 clonotypes in ibrutinib-treated CLL. Sequenced by immunoSEQ multiplex PCR; TCRdb stores in-frame clones only, minus some. The table lists under 40,000 clones, about 50% of them singletons. The sample here was PBMCs, taken before ibrutinib treatment. The receptors derive from a human donor with chronic lymphocytic leukemia.

The J gene is TRBJ2-1, the V gene TRBV11-2; no reliable D call. CDR1 is SGHAT and CDR2 is FQNNGV in the germline V gene. The CDR3 has 12 residues. Deletions cut 6 bases from V and 4 bases from J, with 7 bases between. CDR3 in amino acids: CASRSEYNEQFF. The CDR3 nucleotides are TGTGCCAGCAGGAGTGAGTACAATGAGCAGTTCTTC.

V and J are TRBV4-2 and TRBJ2-7; D tentatively fits TRBD1 or TRBD2 (6 bases each). Germline assignment: CDR1 LGHNA and CDR2 YNFKEQ. The CDR3 length is 16 residues. The ends were cut back, 0 bases at V and 3 bases at J, with 15 bases in the middle. CDR3 sequence: CASSQEWRGIYYEQYF. The CDR3 region has the DNA TGTGCCAGCAGCCAAGAGTGGAGGGGGATCTACTACGAGCAGTACTTC.

This clone was counted many times. The rearrangement uses TRBV2 and TRBJ1-5; D gene uncertain. V was pared by 4 bases and J by 1 base, with 5 bases between. Germline CDR1 reads SNHLY; CDR2 reads FYNNEI. The CDR3 runs 13 residues. The CDR3 coding sequence is TGTGCCAGCAGTGTGGACAGCAATCAGCCCCAGCATTTT. Amino acid sequence: CASSVDSNQPQHF.

This clone was seen a handful of times. The chain is built from TRBV28 and TRBJ1-3; D is undetermined. Germline V gene lookup returns CDR1 MDHEN and CDR2 SYDVKM. The CDR3 extends over 15 amino acids. Trimming removed 5 bases at V and 2 bases at J, with 13 bases between. The chain's CDR3 is CASSGPLGAGNTIYF. In nucleotides, the CDR3 is TGTGCCAGCAGTGGCCCGCTTGGGGCTGGAAACACCATATATTTT.

The V and J genes are TRBV29-1 and TRBJ1-1; D not certain. This CDR3 contains 11 residues. V was clipped by 4 bases and J by 11 bases, with 14 bases between them. The germline V gene encodes CDR1 SQVTM and CDR2 ANQGSEA. This chain's CDR3 is CSVGHPLGAFF. CDR3 nucleotide sequence: TGCAGCGTTGGACACCCTTTGGGGGCTTTCTTT.

Only one count was recorded for this clone. This rearrangement joins TRBV11-3 to TRBJ2-3; D possibly matches TRBD1 or TRBD2 (6 bases each). This CDR3 is 14 amino acids long. Trimming removed 3 bases at V and 7 bases at J, with 14 bases between. CDR1 SGHNT and CDR2 YENEEA come from the germline V gene. The chain's CDR3 is CASSLARGANTQYF. The CDR3 coding sequence is TGTGCCAGCAGCTTGGCTAGGGGGGCTAATACGCAGTATTTT.

This sequence joins TRBV5-4 and TRBJ2-7, with 13 bases fitting TRBD2. J lost 2 bases, V lost 4 bases, and 3 bases had no gene match. Germline CDR1 and CDR2: SGHNT and YYREEE (reference sequence). The CDR3 sequence is 15 residues long. The CDR3, as DNA: TGTGCCAGCAGCCCTGGGACTAGCGGGACCTACGAGCAGTACTTC. Translating gives CASSPGTSGTYEQYF.

V usage is TRBV5-1 and J usage is TRBJ2-1; 16 nucleotides align to TRBD2. This CDR3 is built from 16 residues. Germline-derived CDR1 and CDR2 are SGHRS and YFSETQ. The J segment lost 5 bases and the V segment lost 4 bases, leaving 3 bases of the junction unmatched. CDR3 sequence (DNA): TGCGCCAGCAGCCCGGGACTAGCGGGGGGGCACAATGAGCAGTTCTTC. This encodes CASSPGLAGGHNEQFF.

This chain joins TRBV23-1 and TRBJ2-2; D is perhaps TRBD2 (7 bases). TRBV23-1 is known as an ORF, though its function is uncertain. Between the trimmed V and J ends, which lost 2 bases and 1 base, there was a span of 14 bases. The CDR3 runs 17 residues. CDR3 bases: TGCGCCAGCAGTCAAGGCGGGGGCCTGCAGAACACCGGGGAGCTGTTTTTT. Amino acid sequence: CASSQGGGLQNTGELFF.

J is TRBJ2-5 and V is TRBV6-5, with 9 bases lining up with TRBD2. Germline CDR1 reads MNHEY; CDR2 reads SVGAGI. V gave up 0 bases and J gave up 9 bases; unmatched junction bases: 11. The CDR3 covers 16 residues. The CDR3 sequence is CASSYSMAGGYGAQYF. The CDR3 DNA reads as TGTGCCAGCAGTTACTCGATGGCGGGGGGGTACGGGGCCCAGTACTTC.

This clone was seen more than once but under ten times. This rearrangement joins TRBV4-1 to TRBJ1-2; D unclear. V shed 0 bases and J shed 9 bases, with 23 bases lying between them. The V gene's germline CDR1 is MGHRA and CDR2 YSYEKL. The CDR3 is 17 residues long. The CDR3 DNA follows: TGCGCCAGCAGCCAAGATAGTGGCCTAAGTGTAATTAGGAGCTACACCTTC. Protein product: CASSQDSGLSVIRSYTF.

This chain joins TRBV6-6 and TRBJ1-1; no clear D gene. V lost 2 bases to trimming and J lost 1 base, with 5 bases between them. Germline V gives CDR1 MNHNY, CDR2 SVGAGI (reference sequence). This CDR3 contains 13 residues. The CDR3 nucleotides read TGTGCCAGCAGTTACAGTCAGAACACTGAAGCTTTCTTT. Translated, it gives CASSYSQNTEAFF.

Only one count was recorded for this clone. The J gene is TRBJ2-7, the V gene TRBV7-3; tentative D call: TRBD2 (6 bases). This CDR3 has 15 amino acids. Trimming shortened V by 5 bases and J by 4 bases, and 18 bases separated the two germline ends. Germline assignment: CDR1 SGHTA and CDR2 FQGTGA. In DNA form, the CDR3 reads TGTGCCAGCAGCCCGACTAGAGGGAGTAGTTACGAGCAGTACTTC. Translation: CASSPTRGSSYEQYF. Drawing the rest from reference TRBV7-3 and TRBJ2-7, the complete variable domain is GAGVSQTPSNKVTEKGKYVELRCDPISGHTALYWYRQSLGQGPEFLIYFQGTGAADDSGLPNDRFFAVRPEGSVSTLKIQRTERGDSAVYLCASSPTRGSSYEQYFGPGTRLTVT.

This sequence joins TRBV5-1 and TRBJ2-2; D ambiguous. The CDR3 loop spans 14 amino acids. Between the trimmed V and J ends, which lost 1 base and 0 bases, there was a span of 4 bases. CDR1 and CDR2 from the germline V gene are SGHRS and YFSETQ. CDR3 region: CASSLPANTGELFF. The CDR3, as DNA: TGCGCCAGCAGCTTGCCAGCGAACACCGGGGAGCTGTTTTTT.

The chain recombines TRBV7-2 with TRBJ2-5; 15 bases map to TRBD2. V was clipped by 5 bases and J by 4 bases; unmatched bases: 5. This CDR3 spans 16 amino acids. Germline assignment: CDR1 SGHTA and CDR2 FQGNSA. In nucleotides, the CDR3 is TGTGCCAGCAGCCACCAGGGACTAGCGGGGGGAGAGACCCAGTACTTC. Protein product: CASSHQGLAGGETQYF.